One sample yielded the 26 T cell receptor beta chains listed below, sequenced in a study of T cells in Graves' hyperthyroidism and ophthalmopathy (dated by TCRdb to the late 2010s). Library preparation employed multiplex PCR. This sample was sequenced with an Illumina HiSeq 2000. The TCR beta CDR3 regions were amplified from RNA transcripts. For the first round of RT-PCR on the TCR CDR3, the HTBI primer set was used together with the Qiagen OneStep RT-PCR kit. TCRdb's own reprocessing of the public reads used fastp at Q25 and MiXCR and kept productive beta chains. Each entry is one CDR3 protein sequence, shown with its most common DNA and genes. This sample is represented by under 600,000 distinct CDR3 sequences; about 16% of them were singletons. Less than 3.5% of the sample is taken by the ten largest. Sequencing was carried out using blood. The source is a middle-aged woman with Graves' ophthalmopathy.

This clonotype was detected ten times or more. The CDR3 is CASRTRGQGAPNTGELFF. In nucleotides, the CDR3 is TGTGCCAGCCGAACGCGGGGACAGGGGGCTCCAAACACCGGGGAGCTGTTTTTT. This chain uses TRBV27 with TRBJ2-2, with 12 nucleotides matching TRBD1. CDR3 length: 18 amino acids. Germline CDR1 and CDR2: MNHEY and SMNVEV (reference sequence). Losses at the gene ends were 8 bases for V and 2 bases for J; bases not matched to a gene: 12.

This chain connects TRBV4-2 to TRBJ2-2; D uncertain. The CDR3 covers 16 residues. The germline V gene has CDR1 LGHNA and CDR2 YNFKEQ. With 2 bases removed from V and 0 bases from J, the gap between germline ends came to 10 bases. The CDR3 loop reads CASSQSGEPNTGELFF. The CDR3 coding sequence is TGTGCCAGCAGCCAATCTGGGGAACCGAACACCGGGGAGCTGTTTTTT.

This clonotype has just a few counts. V usage is TRBV4-1 and J usage is TRBJ2-7; TRBD1 is a possible D gene (5 bases). The CDR3 loop spans 13 amino acids. The germline gives CDR1 MGHRA, CDR2 YSYEKL. V dropped 6 bases and J dropped 5 bases, with 14 bases sitting between them. CDR3 region: CASSFRVSHEQYF. The CDR3 DNA reads as TGCGCCAGCAGTTTCAGGGTTTCCCACGAGCAGTACTTC.

Turning to this clonotype: A much bigger clone sits one base away, suggesting this may be a read error. The genes are TRBV30 and TRBJ1-6; D unresolved. CDR1 is GTSNPN, CDR2 SVGIG, per germline (reference sequence). V was pared by 8 bases and J by 0 bases, with 11 bases between. This CDR3 is built from 14 residues. The CDR3 region has the DNA TGTGCCCGGAATGAGGGCTCCTATAATTCACCCCTCCACTTT. Its translation: CARNEGSYNSPLHF.

In its sample, this clonotype was seen a few times. The rearrangement links TRBV20-1 to TRBJ2-3; the D is unclear. V was shortened by 0 bases and J by 2 bases, with 3 bases between the two germline ends. Germline loops: CDR1 DFQATT, CDR2 SNEGSKA (reference sequence). CDR3 size: 12 residues. The CDR3 DNA follows: TGCAGTGCTAGAGAAGCCACAGATACGCAGTATTTT. Translation: CSAREATDTQYF.

The chain combines TRBV27 with TRBJ2-7; 10 bases are a match to TRBD1. The germline gives CDR1 MNHEY, CDR2 SMNVEV (reference sequence). The CDR3 is 15 amino acids. V shed 5 bases and J 6 bases; nucleotides not matched to a gene: 10. CDR3 sequence: CASSPGWTGGFEQYF. Written as DNA, the CDR3 is TGTGCCAGCAGTCCCGGATGGACAGGGGGATTCGAGCAGTACTTC.

This rearrangement joins TRBV27 to TRBJ2-2; the D is unclear. Between the trimmed V and J ends, which lost 2 bases and 4 bases, there was a span of 8 bases. CDR1 and CDR2 (germline): MNHEY, SMNVEV (reference sequence). CDR3 length equals 14 residues. DNA for the CDR3: TGTGCCAGCAGTTTAGTCTACACCACCGGGGAGCTGTTTTTT. Translation: CASSLVYTTGELFF.

This clonotype showed up just a few times. The chain recombines TRBV28 with TRBJ1-4; D gene uncertain. This CDR3 region has 14 residues. Germline CDR1 reads MDHEN; CDR2 reads SYDVKM. V was cut by 5 bases and J by 8 bases, with 15 bases left in between. In DNA, the CDR3 is TGTGCCAGCAGTCTGGAAAGGCGAGGGGAAAAACTGTTTTTT. It specifies CASSLERRGEKLFF.

Many counts were recorded for this clonotype. The chain couples TRBV27 to TRBJ2-1; 9 positions match TRBD2. The germline V gene encodes CDR1 MNHEY and CDR2 SMNVEV (reference sequence). Trimming took 7 bases from V and 3 from J; bases not matched to a gene: 10. The CDR3 length is 16 residues. The CDR3 loop reads CASMIRTSDVYNEQFF. The CDR3 nucleotides are TGTGCCAGCATGATCCGGACTAGCGACGTCTACAATGAGCAGTTCTTC.

This clonotype turned up a few times. The J gene is TRBJ1-3, the V gene TRBV5-6; D remains unclear. Trimming stripped 3 bases from V and 3 bases from J, with 10 bases between. The CDR3 has 14 residues. From germline, CDR1 is SGHDT and CDR2 YYEEEE. CDR3: CASSSGRFGNTIYF. The CDR3 DNA follows: TGTGCCAGCAGCTCCGGACGGTTTGGAAACACCATATATTTT.

This clonotype was observed a single time. This chain links TRBV14 with TRBJ2-2; TRBD1 matches 9 bases. The V gene end was trimmed by 6 bases and the J gene end by 5 bases; junction bases not matched to a gene: 7. Germline V lookup: CDR1 SGHDN, CDR2 FVKESK. The CDR3 spans 15 residues. The CDR3 DNA is TGTGCCAGCAGTCAGGGACAGGGACGGACCGGGGAGCTGTTTTTT. Protein sequence: CASSQGQGRTGELFF.

This clonotype was found a few times. The chain couples TRBV6-1 to TRBJ2-1; perhaps TRBD2 as D (6 bases). This CDR3 spans 15 amino acids. Germline V gene sequence: CDR1 MNHNS, CDR2 SASEGT. Between the trimmed V and J ends, which lost 7 bases and 5 bases, there was a span of 18 bases. CDR3 sequence (DNA): TGTGCCAGCAAGAGGGCGGGATCGACTAACAATGAGCAGTTCTTC. Protein: CASKRAGSTNNEQFF.

This chain links TRBV4-1 with TRBJ1-3; 7 positions match TRBD1. The germline CDR1 and CDR2 sequences are MGHRA and YSYEKL. V lost 1 base and J lost 0; bases outside the gene matches: 0. CDR3 size: 15 residues. The CDR3 coding sequence is TGCGCCAGCAGCCAAGGGGACAGCTCTGGAAACACCATATATTTT. Amino acid sequence: CASSQGDSSGNTIYF.

The table lists this clonotype with many counts. This chain joins TRBV18 and TRBJ2-5; D remains unclear. Germline V lookup: CDR1 KGHSH, CDR2 LQKENI. V lost 2 bases, J lost 5 bases, and 6 bases lay in between. This CDR3 has 12 residues. CDR3 sequence reads: CASSPSKETQYF. Written as DNA, the CDR3 is TGTGCCAGCTCACCATCGAAGGAGACCCAGTACTTC. The full variable domain, completed using reference TRBV18 and TRBJ2-5, is NAGVMQNPRHLVRRRGQEARLRCSPMKGHSHVYWYRQLPEEGLKFMVYLQKENIIDESGMPKERFSAEFPKEGPSILRIQQVVRGDSAAYFCASSPSKETQYFGPGTRLLVL.

This clonotype was counted only a few times. The CDR3 reads CASSLSSGGDNEQFF. In nucleotides, the CDR3 is TGTGCCAGCAGCTTATCCAGCGGGGGGGACAATGAGCAGTTCTTC. V is TRBV7-3 and J is TRBJ2-1; TRBD2 agrees at 10 bases. Germline assignment: CDR1 SGHTA and CDR2 FQGTGA. V was pared by 2 bases and J by 5 bases, with 3 bases of the junction left unmatched. This CDR3 is built from 15 residues.

This clonotype has only a few counts. The V gene is TRBV19, the J gene TRBJ2-1; D perhaps matches TRBD2 (6 bases). The CDR3 has 13 amino acids. In germline, CDR1 is LNHDA, CDR2 SQIVND (reference sequence). With 3 bases removed from V and 4 bases from J, the gap between germline ends came to 7 bases. The CDR3 here is CASSMGTYNEQFF. CDR3 DNA: TGTGCCAGTAGTATGGGGACTTACAATGAGCAGTTCTTC.

The chain carries TRBV11-2 and TRBJ2-3; 12 bases fit TRBD2. The V gene's germline CDR1 is SGHAT and CDR2 FQNNGV. This CDR3 is 17 amino acids long. J was trimmed by 2 bases and V by 3 bases; bases with no gene match: 6. For the CDR3, the DNA is TGTGCCAGCAGCTTCGGGACTAGCGGGTTCTACACAGATACGCAGTATTTT. This gives the protein CASSFGTSGFYTDTQYF.

In this sample, this clonotype turned up once. One end of the junction fails to match germline, which may point to a read error. The V call is TRBV2, the J call TRBJ2-3; tentatively, D is TRBD1 (5 bases). The CDR3 has 20 amino acids. CDR1 is SNHLY, CDR2 FYNNEI, per germline. Written as DNA, the CDR3 is TGCGCCAGCAGTGAAGAGCTTAGGATGACAGCGTCCCCCAATACAGATACGCAGTATTTT. Protein sequence: CASSEELRMTASPNTDTQYF.

The V gene is TRBV27, the J gene TRBJ1-3; 8 nucleotides agree with TRBD1. After removal of 5 bases from V and 4 bases from J, the junction contained 10 bases not matched to a gene. Per the germline V gene, CDR1 is MNHEY and CDR2 is SMNVEV (reference sequence). This CDR3 is 16 amino acids long. The CDR3: CASSPPGGGGGNTIYF. CDR3 in DNA: TGTGCCAGCAGTCCCCCAGGGGGCGGCGGGGGAAACACCATATATTTT.

The chain joins TRBV5-1 to TRBJ2-1, with 7 nucleotides matching TRBD1. Germline lookup yields CDR1 SGHRS and CDR2 YFSETQ. The CDR3 totals 16 residues. Unmatched junction bases numbered 5, after V lost 2 bases and J lost 0 bases. CDR3 residues: CASSLVTGHSYNEQFF. Here the CDR3 DNA reads TGCGCCAGCAGCTTAGTGACAGGGCACTCCTACAATGAGCAGTTCTTC.

This clonotype was seen more than once but under ten times. CDR3 protein: CASSLFKGASGELFF. CDR3 sequence (DNA): TGTGCCAGCAGTTTATTTAAAGGAGCAAGCGGGGAGCTGTTTTTT. This chain joins TRBV28 and TRBJ2-2; D is uncertain. The germline gives CDR1 MDHEN, CDR2 SYDVKM. The V gene lost 1 base and the J gene lost 7 bases, with 13 bases spanning the gap. The CDR3 is 15 residues long.

This clonotype was observed many times. The gene calls are TRBV13 and TRBJ2-7, with TRBD2 as a possible D gene (6 bases). The CDR3 totals 14 residues. Germline values: CDR1 PRHDT, CDR2 FYEKMQ (reference sequence). V shed 5 bases and J shed 4 bases, with 15 bases lying between them. The CDR3 DNA follows: TGTGCCAGCAGCCCGGGACTTGAGTCTTACGAGCAGTACTTC. Protein product: CASSPGLESYEQYF. The full variable domain, with the rest looked up from reference TRBV13 and TRBJ2-7, is AAGVIQSPRHLIKEKRETATLKCYPIPRHDTVYWYQQGPGQDPQFLISFYEKMQSDKGSIPDRFSAQQFSDYHSELNMSSLELGDSALYFCASSPGLESYEQYFGPGTRLTVT.

The gene calls are TRBV7-9 and TRBJ2-3, with 7 nucleotides matching TRBD1. Germline assignment: CDR1 SEHNR and CDR2 FQNEAQ (reference sequence). The CDR3 covers 14 residues. The trim removed 5 bases at V and 0 bases at J, leaving 2 bases unmatched. The CDR3 is CASSMTGSTDTQYF. CDR3 bases: TGTGCCAGCAGCATGACAGGGAGCACAGATACGCAGTATTTT.

This clonotype was counted a few times. V gene TRBV7-8 combines with J gene TRBJ2-6; D is uncertain. V lost 1 base and J 4 bases, leaving 8 bases between the germline ends. Germline CDR1 SGHVS, CDR2 FQNEAQ. The CDR3 runs to 15 residues. The DNA of the CDR3 is TGTGCCAGCAGCTTAGGGGCGGACGGGGCCAACGTCCTGACTTTC. It codes for CASSLGADGANVLTF.

The rearrangement links TRBV2 to TRBJ1-6, with 8 bases that match TRBD1. The germline CDR1 and CDR2 sequences are SNHLY and FYNNEI. The CDR3 is 16 residues long. V lost 6 bases and J lost 5; bases outside the gene matches: 9. The CDR3, as DNA: TGTGCCAGCAGCCCCGACAGGGGTGGAGATAATTCACCCCTCCACTTT. Translation: CASSPDRGGDNSPLHF.

The chain combines TRBV3-1 with TRBJ1-5; a weak D match, TRBD1 (5 bases). CDR1 and CDR2 from the germline V gene are LGHDT and YNNKEL (reference sequence). The CDR3 has 15 residues. V was cut by 0 bases and J by 5 bases, with 11 bases left in between. The CDR3 nucleotides read TGTGCCAGCAGCCAAGATGCAGGGCGTCATCAGCCCCAGCATTTT. This encodes CASSQDAGRHQPQHF.